The subject of this entry is one TCR beta chain. This entry belongs to a study of blood T cell repertoires in COVID-19. Study-wide background: Donors in the United States, Italy and Spain gave samples during acute or convalescent COVID-19. Sample material is recorded as cDNA or gDNA derived from T cells, B-cell-depleted T cells, or PBMCs.

In the study's own analysis: Reference gene primers were amplified, and this amplification served to estimate nucleated cell counts. TCRdb keeps only in-frame clones here, not all; method: immunoSEQ multiplex PCR. The V and J calls and clone size were taken over from that table, and D and trimming were inferred from the DNA. The profile shows about 100,000 clones, just over 85% of them singletons. Sequencing input: peripheral blood. This TCR came from a human donor in a cohort sampled during active COVID-19.

The DNA for the CDR3 is TGTGCCAGCAGTGAGGACTTTGGACAGCTAAGCTACACCTTC. This translates into CASSEDFGQLSYTF. The chain carries TRBV6-1 and TRBJ1-2, with D tentatively TRBD1 (6 bases). The CDR3 has 14 residues. Deletions cut 3 bases from V and 9 bases from J, with 17 bases between. The germline V gene encodes CDR1 MNHNS and CDR2 SASEGT.